Listed here are 19 T cell receptor beta chains from one sample, sequenced in a study of OX40 agonist ivuxolimab in advanced cancers. Profiled with immunoSEQ multiplex PCR; TCRdb holds only in-frame clones, not every one. The sample consists of 98,000 or so clones, less than 95% of them appearing once. This material consisted of CD4+ or CD8+ T cells sorted from blood, taken in a trial of the OX40 agonist ivuxolimab. Receptors originate from an adult with an advanced solid tumor such as melanoma, head and neck, liver or kidney cancer.

V and J are TRBV12-5 and TRBJ2-2; the D is unclear. Looked up from germline, CDR1 is LGHNT and CDR2 is FRNRAP. The CDR3 contains 12 residues. Trimming took off 5 bases at V and 7 bases at J, with 8 bases between the two ends. Here the CDR3 DNA reads TGTGCTAGTGGTACCAGAGGCGGGGAGCTGTTTTTT. Translated: CASGTRGGELFF. Drawing the rest from reference TRBV12-5 and TRBJ2-2, the complete variable domain is DARVTQTPRHKVTEMGQEVTMRCQPILGHNTVFWYRQTMMQGLELLAYFRNRAPLDDSGMPKDRFSAEMPDATLATLKIQPSEPRDSAVYFCASGTRGGELFFGEGSRLTVL.

CDR3 nucleotide sequence: TGTGCCAGCAGCGTAGAAGATCGAGGGGGCTACACCTTC. It specifies CASSVEDRGGYTF. The rearrangement uses TRBV9 and TRBJ1-2; no clear D gene. The CDR3 covers 13 residues. The ends were cut back, 0 bases at V and 8 bases at J, with 11 bases in the middle. Germline CDR1 and CDR2: SGDLS and YYNGEE.

This clone was seen a single time. This chain links TRBV11-2 with TRBJ2-2; 10 nucleotides line up with TRBD2. The CDR3 spans 15 residues. Trimming took 7 bases from V and 0 from J; bases not matched to a gene: 2. Germline V CDR1 and CDR2: SGHAT, FQNNGV. CDR3 in amino acids: CASTLAGANTGELFF. The DNA of the CDR3 is TGTGCCAGCACCCTAGCGGGGGCGAACACCGGGGAGCTGTTTTTT.

The rearrangement joins TRBV7-8 to TRBJ1-3; TRBD1 matches at 9 bases. V was pared by 2 bases and J by 0 bases, with 5 bases of the junction left unmatched. The CDR3 is made up of 17 amino acids. The germline V gene has CDR1 SGHVS and CDR2 FQNEAQ. The CDR3, as DNA: TGTGCCAGCAGCTTAAAGGGACAGGGTTTCTCTGGAAACACCATATATTTT. Its translation is CASSLKGQGFSGNTIYF.

V usage is TRBV4-1 and J usage is TRBJ1-3; D uncertain. The CDR3 has 15 residues. Germline values: CDR1 MGHRA, CDR2 YSYEKL. Trimming removed 4 bases from V and 3 bases from J, with 13 bases in between. The CDR3 is CASSPFGSSGNTIYF. The CDR3 DNA follows: TGCGCCAGCAGCCCCTTCGGCAGTAGTGGAAACACCATATATTTT.

V usage is TRBV30 and J usage is TRBJ1-4, with D possibly matching TRBD1 (5 bases). This CDR3 contains 15 residues. The germline V gene encodes CDR1 GTSNPN and CDR2 SVGIG (reference sequence). The V end lost 0 bases, the J end lost 7 bases, and 15 bases lay between the germline ends. CDR3 sequence: CAWSVEIQGIEKLFF. The CDR3 nucleotides read TGTGCCTGGAGTGTCGAGATTCAGGGAATTGAAAAACTGTTTTTT.

V usage is TRBV30 and J usage is TRBJ1-3; the D is unclear. In germline, CDR1 is GTSNPN, CDR2 SVGIG (reference sequence). This CDR3 contains 15 residues. Deletions cut 2 bases from V and 4 bases from J, with 15 bases between. The CDR3 DNA reads as TGTGCCTGGAGTTCGCGGACCAGTGGGGGAAACACCATATATTTT. Translated: CAWSSRTSGGNTIYF.

This rearrangement joins TRBV10-3 to TRBJ1-5; 8 bases are a match to TRBD1. The V segment lost 2 bases and the J segment 4 bases; nucleotides outside the gene matches: 1. This CDR3 contains 14 residues. Germline lookup yields CDR1 ENHRY and CDR2 SYGVKD. The CDR3 is CAISEGQGNQPQHF. DNA of the CDR3: TGTGCCATCAGTGAGGGACAGGGAAATCAGCCCCAGCATTTT.

The chain carries TRBV5-6 and TRBJ1-3, with D unresolved. Trimming took 4 bases from V and 4 from J, leaving 18 bases between them. The germline V gene encodes CDR1 SGHDT and CDR2 YYEEEE. The CDR3 contains 16 residues. The DNA of the CDR3 is TGTGCCAGCAGCCCTTTGTACAACCGTGGCGGAAACACCATATATTTT. It codes for CASSPLYNRGGNTIYF. Full variable domain (rest looked up from reference TRBV5-6 and TRBJ1-3): DAGVTQSPTHLIKTRGQQVTLRCSPKSGHDTVSWYQQALGQGPQFIFQYYEEEERQRGNFPDRFSGHQFPNYSSELNVNALLLGDSALYLCASSPLYNRGGNTIYFGEGSWLTVV.

V gene TRBV6-1 combines with J gene TRBJ1-5; D remains unclear. The CDR3 extends over 14 amino acids. The V gene's germline CDR1 is MNHNS and CDR2 SASEGT. The V gene lost 6 bases and the J gene lost 2 bases, with 11 bases spanning the gap. As DNA, the CDR3 is TGTGCCAGCAGATCTGTTGCGGGCAATCAGCCCCAGCATTTT. It yields the protein CASRSVAGNQPQHF.

V usage is TRBV5-1 and J usage is TRBJ2-5; possible D gene TRBD2, 5 bases. This CDR3 comprises 14 residues. With 4 bases removed from V and 5 bases from J, the gap between germline ends came to 15 bases. Per germline, CDR1 SGHRS and CDR2 YFSETQ. The CDR3 DNA reads as TGCGCCAGCAGCCCCGGACTCCGCGGGGAGACCCAGTACTTC. This sequence encodes CASSPGLRGETQYF.

Only one count was recorded for this clone. V is TRBV6-1 and J is TRBJ1-1; TRBD1 matches 10 bases. V lost 10 bases to trimming and J lost 4 bases; unmatched junction nucleotides: 9. Germline V CDR1 and CDR2: MNHNS, SASEGT. The CDR3 length is 14 residues. The CDR3: CATTPTGGGTEAFF. CDR3 DNA sequence: TGTGCCACCACCCCGACAGGGGGCGGCACTGAAGCTTTCTTT.

This chain connects TRBV5-6 to TRBJ2-5; D call uncertain. V was trimmed by 0 bases and J by 1 base, leaving 7 bases between them. CDR1 is SGHDT and CDR2 is YYEEEE in the germline V gene. The CDR3 totals 14 residues. The DNA for the CDR3 is TGTGCCAGCAGCTTGGTGGCAGTCCAAGAGACCCAGTACTTC. Amino acids: CASSLVAVQETQYF.

This chain connects TRBV4-1 to TRBJ1-1, with D maybe TRBD1 (6 bases). The ends were cut back, 4 bases at V and 0 bases at J, with 15 bases in the middle. The CDR3 is 16 amino acids. CDR1 is MGHRA, CDR2 YSYEKL, per germline. CDR3 DNA: TGCGCCAGCAGCCCGGGGGGCAGAAGAATGAACACTGAAGCTTTCTTT. Encoded protein: CASSPGGRRMNTEAFF.

The chain couples TRBV18 to TRBJ2-7; TRBD2 is a possible D gene (6 bases). CDR3 length: 15 amino acids. CDR1 and CDR2 (germline): KGHSH, LQKENI. V was pared by 1 base and J by 6 bases, with 16 bases between. For the CDR3, the DNA is TGTGCCAGCTCACCACAGGGACTCAGTTTGGGCGAGCAGTACTTC. Protein product: CASSPQGLSLGEQYF.

The chain employs TRBV7-2 and TRBJ2-5; 10 bases are a match to TRBD2. The CDR3 length is 16 residues. CDR1 SGHTA and CDR2 FQGNSA come from the germline V gene. V was clipped by 2 bases and J by 7 bases; unmatched bases: 10. The CDR3 coding sequence is TGTGCCAGCAGCTTACTGGGGACTAGCGACTGGGGGACCCAGTACTTC. Residues: CASSLLGTSDWGTQYF.

The V gene is TRBV18, the J gene TRBJ1-4; D is perhaps TRBD1 (5 bases). CDR3 length equals 17 residues. V lost 0 bases, J lost 12 bases, and 23 bases lay in between. CDR1 is KGHSH and CDR2 is LQKENI in the germline V gene. The CDR3 protein is CASSPPWSDKTTLQLFF. For the CDR3, the DNA is TGTGCCAGCTCACCACCGTGGTCGGACAAAACCACCCTTCAACTGTTTTTT.

The rearrangement links TRBV28 to TRBJ1-4; 7 bases are a match to TRBD1. After removal of 4 bases from V and 5 bases from J, the junction contained 7 bases not matched to a gene. CDR1 and CDR2 (germline): MDHEN, SYDVKM. This CDR3 is 15 amino acids long. CDR3: CASSSVPGQNEKLFF. The CDR3 nucleotides read TGTGCCAGCAGTTCCGTCCCGGGACAGAATGAAAAACTGTTTTTT.

This clone was recorded once. The gene calls are TRBV5-1 and TRBJ2-7; 13 bases line up with TRBD2. The trim removed 4 bases at V and 3 bases at J, leaving 10 bases unmatched. The CDR3 has 17 amino acids. The germline V gene has CDR1 SGHRS and CDR2 YFSETQ. CDR3 loop: CASSGGRLAGGNYEQYF. In DNA form, the CDR3 reads TGCGCCAGCAGCGGCGGTAGACTAGCGGGAGGTAACTACGAGCAGTACTTC.